This is a list of T cell receptor beta chains from one sample in a study of blood T cell repertoires in COVID-19. TCRdb's table, derived via immunoSEQ multiplex PCR, lists solely in-frame clones and lacks some. The sample records roughly 330,000 clones, around 87% being singletons. The sample was PBMCs or T cells enriched from blood (not recorded which). Receptors originate from a woman in her thirties who had recovered from COVID-19. Both conserved end residues are part of each CDR3. D genes are given only for firm matches. The size entry is marked missing in some rows and otherwise reads once, few, many or a size class.

V	J	size	D	DNA	CDR3
TRBV3-1/TRBV3-2	TRBJ1-1	.	.	TGTGCCAGCAGCCACGGCGGGGGGACTGAAGCTTTCTTT	CASSHGGGTEAFF
TRBV19	TRBJ1-2	.	.	TGTGCCAGTCGGTGGGCCGCTTTTCCGAGTGGCTACACCTTC	CASRWAAFPSGYTF
TRBV5-1	TRBJ2-5	.	TRBD2	TGCGCCAGCAGCTTAGGAGGGTATAGCGGGGGGTTCCAAGAGACCCAGTACTTC	CASSLGGYSGGFQETQYF
TRBV3-1/TRBV3-2	TRBJ1-3	.	TRBD1	TGTGCCAGCAGCTCGGACAGGAGCTCTGGAAACACCATATATTTT	CASSSDRSSGNTIYF
TRBV7-9	TRBJ1-4	.	.	TGTGCCAGCAGCTTAAGACAGGCCGCCGGGCAACTGTTTTTT	CASSLRQAAGQLFF
TRBV30	TRBJ1-5	.	.	TGTGCCTGGAATCGGGGTAGCAATCAGCCCCAGCATTTT	CAWNRGSNQPQHF
TRBV27	TRBJ1-6	.	.	TGTGCCAGCACCCAGACAGGCCCCCCGGGTTACGGTGTTAATTCACCCCTCCACTTT	CASTQTGPPGYGVNSPLHF
TRBV5-6	TRBJ2-3	once	TRBD1	TGTGCCAGCAGCCTCGGGACAGGGAGAGATACGCAGTATTTT	CASSLGTGRDTQYF
TRBV27	TRBJ2-3	.	.	TGTGCCAGCAGTTTAGGGGCGTACACAGATACGCAGTATTTT	CASSLGAYTDTQYF
TRBV7-9	TRBJ1-6	.	.	TGTGCCAGCAGCTTCGGGGTAGAGTCACCCCTCCACTTT	CASSFGVESPLHF
TRBV6-2/TRBV6-3	TRBJ1-1	.	.	TGTGCCAGCAGTTACCCGGGGGGAGTCGAAGCTTTCTTT	CASSYPGGVEAFF
TRBV6-5	TRBJ1-2	.	.	TGTGCCAGCAGTTACGGCCCCCGGGGAGGCTACACCTTC	CASSYGPRGGYTF
TRBV19	TRBJ1-1	.	.	TGTGCCAGTAGTATAGTCTTTGGTCTCCCGGGGACTGAAGCTTTCTTT	CASSIVFGLPGTEAFF
TRBV7-9	TRBJ1-2	.	.	TGTGCCACCACCGGGGGGACCTATGGCTACACCTTC	CATTGGTYGYTF
TRBV19	TRBJ2-1	.	TRBD1	TGTGCCAGTAGTCCACGAGGGACAGGGGCCTACAATGAGCAGTTCTTC	CASSPRGTGAYNEQFF
TRBV6-5	TRBJ1-5	.	.	TGTGCCAGCAGGGAGGTCCCGTATAGCAATCAGCCCCAGCATTTT	CASREVPYSNQPQHF
TRBV28	TRBJ1-2	once	TRBD1	TGTGCCAGCAGTTTAACAGGGGGAGGCTATGGCTACACCTTC	CASSLTGGGYGYTF
TRBV19	TRBJ1-5	.	TRBD1	TGTGCCAGTAGTACGGGACAGGGTTCGGGACAGCCCCAGCATTTT	CASSTGQGSGQPQHF
TRBV5-8	TRBJ1-4	few	.	TGTGCCAGCAGCCCGGGCCAGGGTGGTAATGAAAAACTGTTTTTT	CASSPGQGGNEKLFF
TRBV7-6	TRBJ2-2	.	.	TGTGCCAGCAGCTTAGAGGGGCGTACCGGGGAGCTGTTTTTT	CASSLEGRTGELFF
TRBV19	TRBJ1-2	.	TRBD1	TGTGCCAGTAGTGCACAGGGGCCAGCGCGTGGGGGCTACACCTTC	CASSAQGPARGGYTF
TRBV29-1	TRBJ2-2	.	.	TGCACCGCCTTAGGGGGTCCCGGGGAGCTGTTTTTT	CTALGGPGELFF
TRBV2	TRBJ1-3	.	.	TGTGCCAGCAGTGAGCGACAAGGGGGTGACACCATATATTTT	CASSERQGGDTIYF
TRBV5-5	TRBJ1-2	.	.	TGTGCCAGCAGCTCGACCCCACCTGGAACGGACAGACCTAACTATGGCTACACCTTC	CASSSTPPGTDRPNYGYTF
TRBV11-2	TRBJ2-2	few	TRBD2	TGTGCCAGCAGCCGTTCTAGCGGGGGGGCCGGGGAGCTGTTTTTT	CASSRSSGGAGELFF
TRBV27	TRBJ2-7	.	.	TGTGCCAGCAGTTTGGGTGGTGGAGGGCAAGAGCAGTACTTC	CASSLGGGGQEQYF
TRBV6-5	TRBJ1-2	.	TRBD1	TGTGCCAGCAGCCAGACAGGGAACTATGGCTACACCTTC	CASSQTGNYGYTF
TRBV5-6	TRBJ2-7	.	.	TGTGCCAGCACGAGGTACTCCTACGAGCAGTACTTC	CASTRYSYEQYF
TRBV6-5	TRBJ1-4	.	.	TGTGCCAGCAGTCCTACTAGAGGAAAACTGTTTTTT	CASSPTRGKLFF
TRBV27	TRBJ1-6	.	.	TGTGCCAGCAGTTTAAACGGGTTGACAGTGGATTCACCCCTCCACTTT	CASSLNGLTVDSPLHF
TRBV2	TRBJ1-2	once	.	TGTGCCAGCAGCGAGAACCTCAACTATGGCTACACCTTC	CASSENLNYGYTF
TRBV9	TRBJ1-1	once	.	TGTGCCAGCAGCTCCTCCTCAGGAGGAAAAGCTTTCTTT	CASSSSSGGKAFF
TRBV5-1	TRBJ1-3	once	.	TGCGCCAGCAGCTTGGTGGGGCTCGGAAACACCATATATTTT	CASSLVGLGNTIYF